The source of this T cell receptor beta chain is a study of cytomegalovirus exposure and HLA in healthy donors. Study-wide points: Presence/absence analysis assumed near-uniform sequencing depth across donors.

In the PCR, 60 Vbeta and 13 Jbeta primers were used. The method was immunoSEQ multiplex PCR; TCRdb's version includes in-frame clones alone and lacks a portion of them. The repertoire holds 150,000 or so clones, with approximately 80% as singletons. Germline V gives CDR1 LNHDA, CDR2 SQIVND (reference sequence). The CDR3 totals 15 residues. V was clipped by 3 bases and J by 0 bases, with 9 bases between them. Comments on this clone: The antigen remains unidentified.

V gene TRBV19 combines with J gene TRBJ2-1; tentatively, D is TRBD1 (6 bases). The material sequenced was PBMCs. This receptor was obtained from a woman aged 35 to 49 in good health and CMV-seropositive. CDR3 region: CASSITGSSYNEQFF. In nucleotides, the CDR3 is TGTGCCAGTAGTATCACAGGGAGCTCCTACAATGAGCAGTTCTTC.